Below are 21 T cell receptor beta chains sequenced from a single sample in a study of CD8+CD57+ T cells in acquired aplastic anemia. Both TCR beta VDJ combination and CDR3 sequence profiling were carried out. Genomic DNA was the template for this profiling. TCRdb itself ran the reads through MiXCR, one entry per CDR3 protein. The sample shows around 64,000 distinct CDR3 sequences, about 50% of them seen only once. Sequencing was performed on sorted CD4+, CD8+, or CD8+CD57+ T cells (not recorded which) from PBMCs. These receptors came from a human donor in good health, serving as a control.

This sequence joins TRBV9 and TRBJ2-7; no reliable D call. This CDR3 has 15 residues. Between the trimmed V and J ends, which lost 0 bases and 3 bases, there was a span of 13 bases. CDR1 is SGDLS, CDR2 YYNGEE, per germline. The CDR3 bases are TGTGCCAGCAGCGTAGAATTAGGTTCCGTCTACGAGCAGTACTTC. It is translated as CASSVELGSVYEQYF.

This rearrangement joins TRBV7-2 to TRBJ2-7; possible D gene TRBD1, 6 bases. Trimming took off 5 bases at V and 5 bases at J, with 13 bases between the two ends. CDR3 size: 13 residues. The germline gives CDR1 SGHTA, CDR2 FQGNSA. CDR3 nucleotide sequence: TGTGCCAGCAGCCTACAGGGTTCAAACGAGCAGTACTTC. This codes for CASSLQGSNEQYF.

This chain connects TRBV12-3 or TRBV12-4 to TRBJ2-7; 9 bases agree with TRBD1. The ends lost 5 bases at V and 5 bases at J; junction bases unmatched: 7. This CDR3 spans 14 amino acids. The CDR3 DNA reads TGTGCCAGCAGTCCCCGGGACAGGGACGACGAGCAGTACTTC. This encodes CASSPRDRDDEQYF.

This chain connects TRBV19 to TRBJ2-5, with D uncertain. Germline V CDR1 and CDR2: LNHDA, SQIVND (reference sequence). V shed 5 bases and J shed 11 bases, with 12 bases lying between them. CDR3 size: 11 residues. CDR3 protein: CASSSGWRQYF. The CDR3 DNA sequence: TGTGCCAGTAGTTCCGGCTGGCGACAGTACTTC.

DNA of the CDR3: TGTGCCAGCAGCCCCGCCAATGCGCAGCCCCAGCATTTT. Its protein product is CASSPANAQPQHF. The chain has TRBV7-6 and TRBJ1-5; D unresolved. This CDR3 contains 13 residues. V lost 5 bases to trimming and J lost 7 bases, with 12 bases between them. Per the germline V gene, CDR1 is SGHVS and CDR2 is FNYEAQ.

The chain employs TRBV10-3 and TRBJ2-7; TRBD2 matches 7 bases. Germline V gives CDR1 ENHRY, CDR2 SYGVKD. This CDR3 spans 15 amino acids. The trim removed 4 bases at V and 3 bases at J, leaving 9 bases unmatched. The CDR3 DNA sequence: TGTGCCATCAGTGCTAGAGTAGCGGGCTACTACGAGCAGTACTTC. The encoded protein is CAISARVAGYYEQYF.

In its sample, this clonotype was seen many times. The chain is built from TRBV5-5 and TRBJ2-7; TRBD2 aligns across 13 bases. Looked up from germline, CDR1 is SGHKS and CDR2 is YYEKEE (reference sequence). The length of the CDR3 is 15 residues. Losses at the gene ends were 4 bases for V and 4 bases for J; bases not matched to a gene: 5. The DNA for the CDR3 is TGTGCCAGCAGCACCGGGACTAGCGGGACGTACGAGCAGTACTTC. It specifies CASSTGTSGTYEQYF.

This clonotype came up once. The V gene is TRBV19, the J gene TRBJ1-2, with a weak D call TRBD1 (5 bases). CDR1 and CDR2 from the germline V gene are LNHDA and SQIVND (reference sequence). The CDR3 runs 14 residues. Trimming removed 5 bases at V and 4 bases at J, with 14 bases between. CDR3 sequence: CASSPRDETYGYTF. Written as DNA, the CDR3 is TGTGCCAGTAGTCCCCGGGACGAGACCTATGGCTACACCTTC.

The chain joins TRBV19 to TRBJ1-5; D remains ambiguous. Trimming shortened V by 6 bases and J by 4 bases, and 16 bases separated the two germline ends. The V gene's germline CDR1 is LNHDA and CDR2 SQIVND (reference sequence). The CDR3 extends over 15 amino acids. The CDR3 spells CASSPMRSHNQPQHF. The CDR3, as DNA: TGTGCCAGTAGCCCCATGAGGTCCCATAATCAGCCCCAGCATTTT.

The chain combines TRBV9 with TRBJ1-1; D remains unclear. The CDR3 has 11 residues. Trimming left V 4 bases short and J 5 bases short, with 6 bases between. Looked up from germline, CDR1 is SGDLS and CDR2 is YYNGEE. For the CDR3, the DNA is TGTGCCAGCAGCTCGGGGACTGAAGCTTTCTTT. Residues: CASSSGTEAFF. Together with reference TRBV9 and TRBJ1-1, the CDR3 gives the full variable domain: DSGVTQTPKHLITATGQRVTLRCSPRSGDLSVYWYQQSLDQGLQFLIQYYNGEERAKGNILERFSAQQFPDLHSELNLSSLELGDSALYFCASSSGTEAFFGQGTRLTVV.

This clonotype was counted at least ten times. The chain has TRBV6-1 and TRBJ2-7; 10 bases agree with TRBD1. Germline V gives CDR1 MNHNS, CDR2 SASEGT. V was pared by 6 bases and J by 2 bases, with 4 bases of the junction left unmatched. The CDR3 spans 14 residues. CDR3 sequence reads: CASRAGTGAYEQYF. CDR3 in DNA: TGTGCCAGCAGGGCCGGGACAGGGGCCTACGAGCAGTACTTC.

A remark on this clonotype: The junction departs from germline at one end; a sequencing error may be responsible. The chain has TRBV7-2 and TRBJ2-7; 9 nucleotides align to TRBD1. Germline V lookup: CDR1 SGHTA, CDR2 FQGNSA. CDR3 length: 15 amino acids. The CDR3 nucleotides read TGCGCCAGCAGCCAGGACAGGGGATTCTCCTACGAGCAGTACTTC. Translation gives CASSQDRGFSYEQYF. The full variable domain, in which reference TRBV7-2 and TRBJ2-7 provide the parts outside the CDR3, is GAGVSQSPSNKVTEKGKDVELRCDPISGHTALYWYRQSLGQGLEFLIYFQGNSAPDKSGLPSDRFSAERTGGSVSTLTIQRTQQEDSAVYLCASSQDRGFSYEQYFGPGTRLTVT.

In its sample, this clonotype ranks as medium-sized. The V gene is TRBV9, the J gene TRBJ2-3; no definite D call. The CDR3 loop spans 12 amino acids. The V end was cut by 4 bases, the J end by 1 base, with 4 bases between. Germline V CDR1 and CDR2: SGDLS, YYNGEE. CDR3 bases: TGTGCCAGCAGCCAACGCACAGATACGCAGTATTTT. Encoded protein: CASSQRTDTQYF.

The V call is TRBV19, the J call TRBJ1-1; 9 bases align to TRBD1. The ends lost 1 base at V and 4 bases at J; junction bases unmatched: 4. The length of the CDR3 is 15 residues. From germline, CDR1 is LNHDA and CDR2 SQIVND (reference sequence). CDR3 loop: CASSIARDRATEAFF. The DNA of the CDR3 is TGTGCCAGTAGTATAGCCCGGGACAGGGCCACTGAAGCTTTCTTT.

V gene TRBV29-1 combines with J gene TRBJ2-7; the match to TRBD2 covers 8 bases. Germline V lookup: CDR1 SQVTM, CDR2 ANQGSEA. This CDR3 has 13 amino acids. The junction had 6 bases not matched to a gene; V was cut back by 7 bases and J by 1 base. Here the CDR3 DNA reads TGCAGCGGGGCGGGAGGTGTGTCCTACGAGCAGTACTTC. It specifies CSGAGGVSYEQYF.

There are many counts of this clonotype. The chain combines TRBV28 with TRBJ1-6, with D unclear. Germline-derived CDR1 and CDR2 are MDHEN and SYDVKM. V gave up 8 bases and J gave up 3 bases, with 14 bases separating them. The CDR3 consists of 15 residues. The CDR3 protein is CASSGRGNYNSPLHF. CDR3 nucleotides: TGTGCCAGCTCGGGCAGAGGAAACTATAATTCACCCCTCCACTTT.

This clonotype came up a few times. Just one base apart from a much larger clone, this may be a read error. The chain recombines TRBV6-5 with TRBJ2-5; 7 nucleotides match TRBD2. Germline CDR1 and CDR2: MNHEY and SVGAGI. The CDR3 consists of 15 residues. Losses at the gene ends were 2 bases for V and 7 bases for J; bases not matched to a gene: 10. CDR3 region: CASSYGAGATVTQYF. In DNA form, the CDR3 reads TGTGCCAGCAGTTACGGGGCGGGAGCCACAGTGACCCAGTACTTC.

The chain combines TRBV24-1 with TRBJ2-1; 12 nucleotides align to TRBD2. Germline V gene lookup returns CDR1 KGHDR and CDR2 SFDVKD. The junction had 3 bases not matched to a gene; V was cut back by 3 bases and J by 4 bases. The CDR3 contains 16 residues. The CDR3 here is CATSDTSGRRYNEQFF. In DNA form, the CDR3 reads TGTGCCACCAGTGATACTAGCGGGAGGAGGTACAATGAGCAGTTCTTC.

The V and J genes are TRBV10-3 and TRBJ2-7, with 9 bases that match TRBD2. This CDR3 region has 15 residues. The junction had 12 bases not matched to a gene; V was cut back by 7 bases and J by 5 bases. Germline values: CDR1 ENHRY, CDR2 SYGVKD. The CDR3 DNA sequence: TGTGCCATCACTTGGTCCAGACTAGCGGCCCACGAGCAGTACTTC. Residues: CAITWSRLAAHEQYF.

This clonotype was seen many times. The chain carries TRBV2 and TRBJ2-1; possibly TRBD1 or TRBD2 for D (6 bases each). The germline gives CDR1 SNHLY, CDR2 FYNNEI. This CDR3 contains 15 residues. V lost 5 bases and J lost 1, with 12 bases in between. In nucleotides, the CDR3 is TGTGCCAGCAGTCAAAAGGGGGGTTCCTACAATGAGCAGTTCTTC. Encoded protein: CASSQKGGSYNEQFF.

This chain links TRBV2 with TRBJ1-2; 11 nucleotides agree with TRBD1. Germline V gene lookup returns CDR1 SNHLY and CDR2 FYNNEI. V shed 6 bases and J 6 bases; nucleotides not matched to a gene: 6. This CDR3 is built from 14 residues. This CDR3 is CASSPRDRGNGYTF. The CDR3 DNA reads as TGTGCCAGCAGCCCCCGGGACAGGGGGAATGGCTACACCTTC. Full variable domain (rest looked up from reference TRBV2 and TRBJ1-2): EPEVTQTPSHQVTQMGQEVILRCVPISNHLYFYWYRQILGQKVEFLVSFYNNEISEKSEIFDDQFSVERPDGSNFTLKIRSTKLEDSAMYFCASSPRDRGNGYTFGSGTRLTVV.